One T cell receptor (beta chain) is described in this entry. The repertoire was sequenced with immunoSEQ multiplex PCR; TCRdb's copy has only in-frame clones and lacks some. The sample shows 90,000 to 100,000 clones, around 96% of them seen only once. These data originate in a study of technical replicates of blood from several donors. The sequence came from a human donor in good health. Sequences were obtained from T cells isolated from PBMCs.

The CDR3 bases are TGTGCCAGCAGACCTGAGATTGGGACAGGGGTGGATCAGCCCCAGCATTTT. It codes for CASRPEIGTGVDQPQHF. V usage is TRBV25-1 and J usage is TRBJ1-5, with 10 bases lining up with TRBD1. CDR3 size: 17 residues. The trim removed 6 bases at V and 5 bases at J, leaving 13 bases unmatched. Germline values: CDR1 MGHDK, CDR2 SYGVNS.